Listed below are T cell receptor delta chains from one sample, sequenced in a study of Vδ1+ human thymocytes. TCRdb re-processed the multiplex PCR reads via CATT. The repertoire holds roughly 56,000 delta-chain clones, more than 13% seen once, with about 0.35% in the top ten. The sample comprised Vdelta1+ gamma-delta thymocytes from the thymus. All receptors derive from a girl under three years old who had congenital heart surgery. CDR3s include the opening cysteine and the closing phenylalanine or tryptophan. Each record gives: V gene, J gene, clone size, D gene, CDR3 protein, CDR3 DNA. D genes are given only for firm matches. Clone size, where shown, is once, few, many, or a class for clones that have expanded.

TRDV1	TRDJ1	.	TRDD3	CALGDPSMPPYWGIRTDKLIF	TGTGCTCTTGGGGATCCTTCCATGCCACCGTACTGGGGGATACGTACCGATAAACTCATCTTT
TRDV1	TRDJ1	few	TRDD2	CALGGSHVSRPSSRSTHTDKLIF	TGTGCTCTTGGGGGCTCTCACGTATCGAGGCCTTCCTCCCGAAGTACTCACACCGATAAACTCATCTTT
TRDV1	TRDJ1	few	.	CALGSSRATIDKLIF	TGTGCTCTTGGGAGTTCGAGGGCGACTATCGATAAACTCATCTTT
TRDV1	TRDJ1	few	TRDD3	CALGEAPLHWGTPHNTDKLIF	TGTGCTCTTGGGGAAGCCCCGCTCCACTGGGGGACTCCCCATAACACCGATAAACTCATCTTT
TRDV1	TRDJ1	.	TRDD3	CALGEPIPLLLGDGTDKLIF	TGTGCTCTTGGGGAACCTATTCCCCTTTTACTGGGGGATGGAACCGATAAACTCATCTTT
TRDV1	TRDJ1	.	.	CALGEAYFGATDKLIF	TGTGCTCTTGGGGAAGCCTACTTTGGGGCTACCGATAAACTCATCTTT
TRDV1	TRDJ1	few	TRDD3	CAQVSLRGRWGKETDKLIF	TGTGCTCAAGTAAGCCTTCGGGGTCGATGGGGGAAAGAGACCGATAAACTCATCTTT
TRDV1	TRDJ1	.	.	CALGELAAFGDCGVYTDKLIF	TGTGCTCTTGGGGAACTAGCCGCTTTCGGGGATTGCGGGGTTTACACCGATAAACTCATCTTT
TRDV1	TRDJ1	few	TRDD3	CALGERAKLGDTGAYTDKLIF	TGTGCTCTTGGGGAACGCGCTAAGCTGGGGGATACCGGCGCCTACACCGATAAACTCATCTTT
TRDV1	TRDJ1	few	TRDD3	CALGDSPLLGDRLKYTDKLIF	TGTGCTCTTGGGGACTCCCCCCTACTGGGGGACCGGCTCAAGTACACCGATAAACTCATCTTT
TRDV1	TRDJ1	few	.	CALGFCTWRRGFQYTDKLIF	TGTGCTCTAGGTTTCTGTACTTGGAGGAGGGGGTTTCAGTACACCGATAAACTCATCTTT
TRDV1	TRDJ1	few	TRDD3	CALGERSIAGGCYTDKLIF	TGTGCTCTTGGGGAACGTAGTATCGCTGGGGGCTGCTACACCGATAAACTCATCTTT
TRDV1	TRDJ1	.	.	CALGETTWVGERTDKLIF	TGTGCTCTTGGGGAAACGACGTGGGTCGGGGAACGGACCGATAAACTCATCTTT
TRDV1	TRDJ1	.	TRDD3	CALGEDRRRGITGGATDKLIF	TGTGCTCTTGGGGAAGATCGAAGAAGGGGGATAACCGGGGGAGCCACCGATAAACTCATCTTT
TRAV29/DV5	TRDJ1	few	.	CAASALLKRTKDTDKLIF	TGTGCAGCAAGCGCGCTTCTTAAAAGGACAAAGGATACCGATAAACTCATCTTT
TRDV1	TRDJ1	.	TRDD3	CALGGQTGGYTTDKLIF	TGTGCTCTTGGGGGACAAACTGGGGGATACACCACCGATAAACTCATCTTT
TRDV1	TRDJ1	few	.	CALGEIGGGVPTTRTGEYTDKLIF	TGTGCTCTTGGGGAAATTGGGGGAGGGGTTCCTACCACCCGTACTGGTGAGTACACCGATAAACTCATCTTT
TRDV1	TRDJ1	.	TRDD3	CALGEKPPRRDTQGYTDKLIF	TGTGCTCTTGGGGAAAAGCCCCCGAGGAGGGATACGCAGGGGTACACCGATAAACTCATCTTT
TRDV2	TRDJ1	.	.	CACDTVPRKLIF	TGTGCCTGTGACACCGTTCCTCGAAAACTCATCTTT
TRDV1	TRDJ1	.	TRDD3	CALGPRLGHLGDKGTDKLIF	TGTGCTCTTGGGCCGCGTTTGGGCCACCTGGGGGATAAAGGGACCGATAAACTCATCTTT
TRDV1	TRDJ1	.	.	CALGDPRFPYEDNKGRPKSDKLIF	TGTGCTCTTGGGGACCCCCGTTTTCCTTACGAGGACAATAAGGGGAGACCCAAATCCGATAAACTCATCTTT
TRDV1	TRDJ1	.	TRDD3	CALGELQYWGIRYTDKLIF	TGTGCTCTTGGGGAACTCCAGTACTGGGGGATAAGGTACACCGATAAACTCATCTTT
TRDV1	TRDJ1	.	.	CALGEILILRGDTDKLIF	TGTGCTCTTGGGGAAATCTTAATCCTACGGGGGGACACCGATAAACTCATCTTT
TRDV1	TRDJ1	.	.	CALGELSTYDSGTPGEGPGDKLIF	TGTGCTCTTGGGGAACTGTCGACCTACGATAGTGGGACACCGGGCGAGGGCCCAGGCGATAAACTCATCTTT
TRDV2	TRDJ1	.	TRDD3	CACALVLGDLRLYTDKLIF	TGTGCCTGTGCCCTAGTACTGGGGGATCTCCGACTGTACACCGATAAACTCATCTTT
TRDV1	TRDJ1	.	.	CALGEFAWGDDYTDKLIF	TGTGCTCTTGGGGAATTTGCTTGGGGAGACGATTACACCGATAAACTCATCTTT
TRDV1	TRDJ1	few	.	CALGDPSMYTDKLIF	TGTGCTCTTGGGGATCCATCTATGTACACCGATAAACTCATCTTT
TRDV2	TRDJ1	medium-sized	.	CACGRMGRKIHTDKLIF	TGTGCCTGTGGTCGGATGGGACGAAAGATACACACCGATAAACTCATCTTT
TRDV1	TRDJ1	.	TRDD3	CALGEPRWGTYTDKLIF	TGTGCTCTTGGGGAACCGCGCTGGGGGACTTACACCGATAAACTCATCTTT
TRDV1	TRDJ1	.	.	CALGDPASSSDWRRYTDKLIF	TGTGCTCTTGGGGATCCGGCCAGTTCTTCCGACTGGAGGCGGTACACCGATAAACTCATCTTT
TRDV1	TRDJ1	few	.	CALGDLTTFRTEDPRETDKLIF	TGTGCTCTTGGGGACTTGACCACCTTCCGAACTGAGGACCCTAGGGAAACCGATAAACTCATCTTT
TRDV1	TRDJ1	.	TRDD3	CALGEPPYSCPSTGGLDKLIF	TGTGCTCTTGGGGAACCCCCCTATTCCTGCCCTAGTACTGGGGGCCTCGATAAACTCATCTTT
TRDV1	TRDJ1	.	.	CALGKRPLGGDDKLIF	TGTGCTCTTGGGAAGCGGCCCCTGGGAGGGGACGATAAACTCATCTTT
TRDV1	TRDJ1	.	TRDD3	CALGESDPRQKNTGADFKLIF	TGTGCTCTTGGGGAATCAGATCCTCGCCAAAAAAACACTGGGGCTGACTTTAAACTCATCTTT
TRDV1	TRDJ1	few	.	CALGDLASHETLRRYSDKLIF	TGTGCTCTTGGGGACCTGGCTTCCCACGAGACCCTTAGAAGGTACTCCGATAAACTCATCTTT
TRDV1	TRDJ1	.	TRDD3	CALGTANFSSPLYWGGWPPDKLIF	TGTGCTCTTGGGACCGCCAATTTCTCAAGCCCCCTGTACTGGGGTGGGTGGCCACCCGATAAACTCATCTTT
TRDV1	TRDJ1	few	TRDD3	CALGEPTPSQDWGRGKLIF	TGTGCTCTTGGGGAACCGACACCTTCTCAGGACTGGGGGAGAGGCAAACTCATCTTT
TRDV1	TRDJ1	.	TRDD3	CALGELAPFWGFYTDKLIF	TGTGCTCTTGGGGAACTAGCTCCATTCTGGGGGTTCTACACCGATAAACTCATCTTT